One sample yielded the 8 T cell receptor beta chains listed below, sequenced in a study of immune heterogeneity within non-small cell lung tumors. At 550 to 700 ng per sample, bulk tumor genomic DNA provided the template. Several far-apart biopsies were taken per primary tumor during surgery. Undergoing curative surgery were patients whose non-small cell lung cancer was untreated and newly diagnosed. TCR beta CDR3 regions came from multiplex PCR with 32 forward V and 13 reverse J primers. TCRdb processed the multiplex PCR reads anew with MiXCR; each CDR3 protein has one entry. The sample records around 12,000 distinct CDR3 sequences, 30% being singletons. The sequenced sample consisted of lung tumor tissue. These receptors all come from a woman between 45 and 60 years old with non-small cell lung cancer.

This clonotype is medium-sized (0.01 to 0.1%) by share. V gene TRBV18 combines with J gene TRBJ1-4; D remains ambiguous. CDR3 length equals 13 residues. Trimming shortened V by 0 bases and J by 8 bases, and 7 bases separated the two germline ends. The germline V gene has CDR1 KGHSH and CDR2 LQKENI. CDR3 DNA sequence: TGTGCCAGCTCACCACCAAAGAAAGAAAAACTGTTTTTT. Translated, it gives CASSPPKKEKLFF.

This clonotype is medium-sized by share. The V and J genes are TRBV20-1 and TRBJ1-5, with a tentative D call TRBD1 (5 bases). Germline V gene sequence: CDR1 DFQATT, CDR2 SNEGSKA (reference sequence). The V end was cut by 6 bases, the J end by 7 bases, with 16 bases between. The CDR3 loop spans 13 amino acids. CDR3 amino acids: CSAGSNSGQPQHF. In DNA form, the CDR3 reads TGCAGTGCCGGATCCAACTCAGGGCAGCCCCAGCATTTT.

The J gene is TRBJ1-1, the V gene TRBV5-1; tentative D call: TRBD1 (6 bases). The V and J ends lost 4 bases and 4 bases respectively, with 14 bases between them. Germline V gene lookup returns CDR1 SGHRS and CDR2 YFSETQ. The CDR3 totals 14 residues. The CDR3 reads CASSEELTGTEAFF. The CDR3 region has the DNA TGCGCCAGCAGCGAAGAATTGACAGGCACTGAAGCTTTCTTT.

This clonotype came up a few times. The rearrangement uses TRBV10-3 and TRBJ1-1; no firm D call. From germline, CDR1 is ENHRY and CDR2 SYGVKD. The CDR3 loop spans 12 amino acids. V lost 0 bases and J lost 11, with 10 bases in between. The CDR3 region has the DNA TGTGCCATCAGTGAGTCCGGTATACGGGCTTTCTTT. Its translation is CAISESGIRAFF.

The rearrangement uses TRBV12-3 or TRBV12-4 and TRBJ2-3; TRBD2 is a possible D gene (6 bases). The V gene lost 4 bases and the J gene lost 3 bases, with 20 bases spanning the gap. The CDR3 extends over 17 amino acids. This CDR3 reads CASSSLAETRGTDTQYF. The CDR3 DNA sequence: TGTGCCAGCAGTTCCTTAGCGGAAACCAGAGGGACAGATACGCAGTATTTT.

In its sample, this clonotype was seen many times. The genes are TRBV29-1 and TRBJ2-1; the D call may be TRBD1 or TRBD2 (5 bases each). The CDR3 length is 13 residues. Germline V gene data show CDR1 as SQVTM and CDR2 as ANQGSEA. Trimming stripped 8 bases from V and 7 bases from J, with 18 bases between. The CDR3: CSPQGPGMNEQFF. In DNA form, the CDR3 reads TGCAGCCCCCAGGGACCTGGAATGAATGAGCAGTTCTTC.

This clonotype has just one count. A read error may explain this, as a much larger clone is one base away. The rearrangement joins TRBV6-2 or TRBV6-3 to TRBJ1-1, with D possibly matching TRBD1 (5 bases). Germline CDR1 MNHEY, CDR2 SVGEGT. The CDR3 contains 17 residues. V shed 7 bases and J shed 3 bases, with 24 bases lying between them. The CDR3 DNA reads TGTGCCAGCAATTCCGGATGGGACCCTCATGGAGACACTGAAGCTTTCTTT. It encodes CASNSGWDPHGDTEAFF.

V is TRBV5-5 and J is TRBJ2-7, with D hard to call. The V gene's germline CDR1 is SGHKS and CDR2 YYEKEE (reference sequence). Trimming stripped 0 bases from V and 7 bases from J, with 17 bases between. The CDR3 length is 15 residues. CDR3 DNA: TGTGCCAGCAGCTTGGAAGTAAGACTGGCGCGGGAGCAGTACTTC. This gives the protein CASSLEVRLAREQYF.